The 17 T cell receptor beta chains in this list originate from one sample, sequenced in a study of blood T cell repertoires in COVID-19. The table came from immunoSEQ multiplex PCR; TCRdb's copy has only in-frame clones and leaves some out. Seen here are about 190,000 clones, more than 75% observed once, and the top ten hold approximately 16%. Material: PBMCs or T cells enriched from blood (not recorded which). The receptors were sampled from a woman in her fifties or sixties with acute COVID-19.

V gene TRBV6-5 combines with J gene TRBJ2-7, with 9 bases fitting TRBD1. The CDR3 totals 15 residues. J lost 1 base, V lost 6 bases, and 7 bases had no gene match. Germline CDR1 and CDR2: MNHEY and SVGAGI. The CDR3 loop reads CASSQGTGMSYEQYV. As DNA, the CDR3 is TGTGCCAGCAGCCAAGGGACAGGGATGTCCTACGAGCAGTACGTC.

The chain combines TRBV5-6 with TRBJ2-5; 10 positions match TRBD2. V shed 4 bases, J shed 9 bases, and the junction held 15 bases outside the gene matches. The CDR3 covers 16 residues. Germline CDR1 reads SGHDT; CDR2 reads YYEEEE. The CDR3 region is CASSPVLAGALRAQYF. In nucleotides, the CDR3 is TGTGCCAGCAGCCCGGTTCTAGCGGGGGCACTCCGAGCCCAGTACTTC. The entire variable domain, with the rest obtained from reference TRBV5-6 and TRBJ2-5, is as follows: DAGVTQSPTHLIKTRGQQVTLRCSPKSGHDTVSWYQQALGQGPQFIFQYYEEEERQRGNFPDRFSGHQFPNYSSELNVNALLLGDSALYLCASSPVLAGALRAQYFGPGTRLLVL.

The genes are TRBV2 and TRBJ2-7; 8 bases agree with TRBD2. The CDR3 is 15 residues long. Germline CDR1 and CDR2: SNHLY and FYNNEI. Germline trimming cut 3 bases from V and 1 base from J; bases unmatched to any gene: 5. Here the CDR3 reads CASSEGAGASYEQYV. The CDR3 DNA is TGTGCCAGCAGTGAGGGAGCGGGGGCTTCCTACGAGCAGTACGTC.

The DNA for the CDR3 is TGTGCCAGTAGTATTATACGGCCGTTACGGGTAGCGAGGGCCGGGGAGCTGTTTTTT. This sequence encodes CASSIIRPLRVARAGELFF. The chain combines TRBV19 with TRBJ2-2; the D gene is possibly TRBD2 (5 bases). The CDR3 length is 19 residues. Trimming stripped 3 bases from V and 6 bases from J, with 26 bases between. Germline V gene data show CDR1 as LNHDA and CDR2 as SQIVND (reference sequence).

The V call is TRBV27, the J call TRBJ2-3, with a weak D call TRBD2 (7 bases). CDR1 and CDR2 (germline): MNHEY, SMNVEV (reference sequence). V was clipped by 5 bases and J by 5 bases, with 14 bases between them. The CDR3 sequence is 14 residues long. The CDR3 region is CASSLGGGRDTQYF. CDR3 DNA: TGTGCCAGCAGTCTTGGGGGGGGGCGAGATACGCAGTATTTT.

CDR3 sequence reads: CASSSDRVGEQYV. The DNA of the CDR3 is TGTGCCAGCAGCTCGGACAGGGTGGGCGAGCAGTACGTC. This chain connects TRBV7-8 to TRBJ2-7; TRBD1 aligns across 8 bases. This CDR3 comprises 13 residues. V lost 4 bases and J lost 6; bases outside the gene matches: 5. Germline V gene data show CDR1 as SGHVS and CDR2 as FQNEAQ.

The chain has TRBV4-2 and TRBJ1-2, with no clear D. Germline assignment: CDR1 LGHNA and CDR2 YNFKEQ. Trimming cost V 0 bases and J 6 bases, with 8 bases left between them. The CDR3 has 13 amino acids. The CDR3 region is CASSQEGQDGYTF. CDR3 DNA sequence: TGTGCCAGCAGCCAAGAGGGTCAGGATGGCTACACCTTC.

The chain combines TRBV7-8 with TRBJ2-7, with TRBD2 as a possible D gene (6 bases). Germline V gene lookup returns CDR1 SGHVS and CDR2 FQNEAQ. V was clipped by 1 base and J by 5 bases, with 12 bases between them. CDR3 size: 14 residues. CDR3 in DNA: TGTGCCAGCAGCTTAGAATTTGGGGGGAACGAGCAGTACGTC. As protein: CASSLEFGGNEQYV.

The CDR3 sequence is CAWIGLASYNEQFF. Here the CDR3 DNA reads TGTGCCTGGATCGGACTAGCTTCCTACAATGAGCAGTTCTTC. The chain links TRBV30 to TRBJ2-1, with 8 nucleotides matching TRBD2. J lost 1 base, V lost 4 bases, and 3 bases had no gene match. CDR3 size: 14 residues. The germline gives CDR1 GTSNPN, CDR2 SVGIG (reference sequence).

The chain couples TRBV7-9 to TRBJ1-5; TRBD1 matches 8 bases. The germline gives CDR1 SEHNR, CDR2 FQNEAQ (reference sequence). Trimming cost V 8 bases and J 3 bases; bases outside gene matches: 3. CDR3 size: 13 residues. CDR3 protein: CASGQGPNQPQHF. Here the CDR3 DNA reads TGTGCCAGCGGACAGGGTCCCAATCAGCCCCAGCATTTT.

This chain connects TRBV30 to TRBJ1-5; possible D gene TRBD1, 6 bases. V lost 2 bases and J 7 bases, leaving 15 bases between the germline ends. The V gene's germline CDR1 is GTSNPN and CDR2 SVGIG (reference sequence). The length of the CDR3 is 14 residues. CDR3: CAWSRGATSQPQHF. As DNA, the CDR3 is TGTGCCTGGAGTCGGGGGGCGACCAGCCAGCCCCAGCATTTT.

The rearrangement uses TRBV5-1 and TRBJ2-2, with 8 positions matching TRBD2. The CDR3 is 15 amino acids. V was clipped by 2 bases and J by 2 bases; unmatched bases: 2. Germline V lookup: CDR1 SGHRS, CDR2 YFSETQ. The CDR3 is CASSLRTSNTGELFF. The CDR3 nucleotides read TGCGCCAGCAGCTTAAGGACTAGCAACACCGGGGAGCTGTTTTTT.

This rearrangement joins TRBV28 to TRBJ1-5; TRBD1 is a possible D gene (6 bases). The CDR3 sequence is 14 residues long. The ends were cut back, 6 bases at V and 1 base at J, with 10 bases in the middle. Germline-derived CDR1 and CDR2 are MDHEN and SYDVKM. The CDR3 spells CASRIQGSNQPQHF. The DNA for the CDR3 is TGTGCCAGCAGGATACAGGGAAGCAATCAGCCCCAGCATTTT.

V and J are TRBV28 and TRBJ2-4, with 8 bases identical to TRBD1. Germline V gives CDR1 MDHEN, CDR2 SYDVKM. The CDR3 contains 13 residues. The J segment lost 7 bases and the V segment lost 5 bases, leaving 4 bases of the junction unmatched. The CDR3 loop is CASSDRGRNIQYF. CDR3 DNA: TGTGCCAGCAGTGACAGGGGTCGGAACATTCAGTACTTC.

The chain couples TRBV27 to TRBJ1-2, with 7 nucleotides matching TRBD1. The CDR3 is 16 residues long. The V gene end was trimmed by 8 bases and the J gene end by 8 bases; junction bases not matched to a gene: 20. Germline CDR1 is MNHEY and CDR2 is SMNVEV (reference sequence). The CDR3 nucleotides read TGTGCCAGCGCCCCCATCGGGACAGAATTCCGTAGGGGCTACACCTTC. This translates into CASAPIGTEFRRGYTF.

The DNA of the CDR3 is TGTGCCAGCAGGCCTAGCGGGCGCCAAAACAATGAGCAGTTCTTC. Translated, it gives CASRPSGRQNNEQFF. The chain employs TRBV6-5 and TRBJ2-1, with 8 bases identical to TRBD2. CDR3 length: 15 amino acids. After removal of 6 bases from V and 5 bases from J, the junction contained 9 bases not matched to a gene. Per the germline V gene, CDR1 is MNHEY and CDR2 is SVGAGI.

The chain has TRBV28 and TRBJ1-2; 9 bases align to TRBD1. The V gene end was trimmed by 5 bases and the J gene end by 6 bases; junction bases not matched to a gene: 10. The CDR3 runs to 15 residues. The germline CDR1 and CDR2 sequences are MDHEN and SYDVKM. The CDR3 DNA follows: TGTGCCAGCAGTCTCCACCTCGGGACAGGGAATGGCTACACCTTC. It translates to CASSLHLGTGNGYTF.